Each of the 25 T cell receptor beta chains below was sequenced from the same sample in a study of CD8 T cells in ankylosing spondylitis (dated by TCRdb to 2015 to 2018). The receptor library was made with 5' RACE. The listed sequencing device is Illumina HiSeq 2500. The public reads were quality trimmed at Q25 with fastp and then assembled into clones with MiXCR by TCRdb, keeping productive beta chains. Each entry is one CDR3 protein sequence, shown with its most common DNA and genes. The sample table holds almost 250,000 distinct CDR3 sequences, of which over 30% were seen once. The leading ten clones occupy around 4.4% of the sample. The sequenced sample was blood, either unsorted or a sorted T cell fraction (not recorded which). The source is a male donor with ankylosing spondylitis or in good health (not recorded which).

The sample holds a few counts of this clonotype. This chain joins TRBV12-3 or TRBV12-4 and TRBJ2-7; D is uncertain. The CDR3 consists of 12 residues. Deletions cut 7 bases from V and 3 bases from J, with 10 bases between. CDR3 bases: TGTGCCAGCACCCAGGCCGGCTACGAGCAGTACTTC. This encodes CASTQAGYEQYF.

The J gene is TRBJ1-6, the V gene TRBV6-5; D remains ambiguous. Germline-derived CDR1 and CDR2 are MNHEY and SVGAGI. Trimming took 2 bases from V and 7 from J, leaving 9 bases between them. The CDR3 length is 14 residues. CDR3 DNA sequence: TGTGCCAGCAGTTACCGGGGAGGGAATTCACCCCTCCACTTT. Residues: CASSYRGGNSPLHF.

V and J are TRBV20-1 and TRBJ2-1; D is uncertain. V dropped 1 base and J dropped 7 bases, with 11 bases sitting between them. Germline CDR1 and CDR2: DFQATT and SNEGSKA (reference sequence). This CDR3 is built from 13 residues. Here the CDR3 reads CSARGVIINEQFF. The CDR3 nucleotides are TGCAGTGCTAGAGGTGTCATAATTAATGAGCAGTTCTTC.

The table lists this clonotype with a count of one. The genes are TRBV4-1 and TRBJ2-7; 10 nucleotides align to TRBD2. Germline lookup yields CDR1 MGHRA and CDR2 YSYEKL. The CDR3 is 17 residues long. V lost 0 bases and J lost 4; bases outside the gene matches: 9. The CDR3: CASSQDLGLAPPYEQYF. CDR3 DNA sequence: TGCGCCAGCAGCCAAGACCTGGGACTAGCGCCACCATACGAGCAGTACTTC.

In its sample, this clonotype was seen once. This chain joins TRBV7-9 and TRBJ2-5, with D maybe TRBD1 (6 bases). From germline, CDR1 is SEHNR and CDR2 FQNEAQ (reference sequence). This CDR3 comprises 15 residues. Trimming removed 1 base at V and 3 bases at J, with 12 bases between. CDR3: CASSLEQAGEETQYF. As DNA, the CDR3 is TGTGCCAGCAGCTTAGAACAGGCAGGGGAAGAGACCCAGTACTTC.

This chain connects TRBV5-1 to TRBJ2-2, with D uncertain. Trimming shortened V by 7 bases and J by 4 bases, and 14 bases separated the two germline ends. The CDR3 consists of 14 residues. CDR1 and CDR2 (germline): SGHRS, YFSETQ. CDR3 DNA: TGCGCCAGCCATACGGATTCGACCACCGGGGAGCTGTTTTTT. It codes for CASHTDSTTGELFF.

This chain's CDR3 is CSARSPDGTEAFF. The CDR3 coding sequence is TGCAGTGCCAGGAGTCCGGACGGTACTGAAGCTTTCTTT. The genes are TRBV20-1 and TRBJ1-1; D is ambiguous. This CDR3 is 13 amino acids long. The germline V and J ends were trimmed by 6 bases and 5 bases, with 16 bases remaining between them. CDR1 is DFQATT, CDR2 SNEGSKA, per germline (reference sequence).

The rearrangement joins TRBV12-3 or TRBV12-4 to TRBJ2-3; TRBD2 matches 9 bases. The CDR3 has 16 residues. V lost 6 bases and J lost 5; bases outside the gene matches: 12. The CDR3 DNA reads TGTGCCAGCAGGGACAGGACTAGCGCCCGGGAAGATACGCAGTATTTT. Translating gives CASRDRTSAREDTQYF.

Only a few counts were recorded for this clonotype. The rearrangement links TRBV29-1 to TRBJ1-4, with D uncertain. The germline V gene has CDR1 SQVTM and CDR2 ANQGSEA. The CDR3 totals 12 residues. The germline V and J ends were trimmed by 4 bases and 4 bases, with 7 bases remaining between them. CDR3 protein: CSVVQNNEKLFF. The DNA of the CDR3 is TGCAGCGTTGTCCAGAATAATGAAAAACTGTTTTTT.

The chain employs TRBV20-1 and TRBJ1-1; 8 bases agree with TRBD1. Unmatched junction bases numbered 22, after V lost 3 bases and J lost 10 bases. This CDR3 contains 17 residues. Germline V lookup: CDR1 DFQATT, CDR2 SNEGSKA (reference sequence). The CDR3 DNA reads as TGCAGTGCTAGGTTCCCTTATAGCGGACAGGGAAAAACGCTAGCTTTCTTT. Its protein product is CSARFPYSGQGKTLAFF.

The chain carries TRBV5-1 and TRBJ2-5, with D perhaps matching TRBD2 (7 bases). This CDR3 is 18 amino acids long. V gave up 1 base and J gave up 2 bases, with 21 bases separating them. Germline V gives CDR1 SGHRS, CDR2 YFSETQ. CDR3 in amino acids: CASSLLAAGAPQQETQYF. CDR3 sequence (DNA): TGCGCCAGCAGCTTGCTTGCTGCGGGGGCGCCACAACAAGAGACCCAGTACTTC.

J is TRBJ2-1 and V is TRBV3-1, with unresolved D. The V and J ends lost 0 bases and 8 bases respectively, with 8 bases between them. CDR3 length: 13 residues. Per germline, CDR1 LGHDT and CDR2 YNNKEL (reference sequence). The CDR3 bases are TGTGCCAGCAGCCAAGATAGAAGAGATGAGCAGTTCTTC. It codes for CASSQDRRDEQFF.

The CDR3 here is CASSLTRYEQYF. CDR3 nucleotides: TGTGCCAGCAGCTTAACGCGTTACGAGCAGTACTTC. V gene TRBV7-2 combines with J gene TRBJ2-7, with D unclear. V gave up 2 bases and J gave up 4 bases, with 6 bases separating them. Germline CDR1 SGHTA, CDR2 FQGNSA. CDR3 length: 12 residues.

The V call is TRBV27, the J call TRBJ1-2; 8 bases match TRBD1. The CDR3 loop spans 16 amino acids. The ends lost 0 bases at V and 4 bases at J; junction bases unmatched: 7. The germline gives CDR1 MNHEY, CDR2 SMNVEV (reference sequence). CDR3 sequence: CASSLSPKTGAYGYTF. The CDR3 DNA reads TGTGCCAGCAGTTTATCCCCCAAGACAGGGGCCTATGGCTACACCTTC.

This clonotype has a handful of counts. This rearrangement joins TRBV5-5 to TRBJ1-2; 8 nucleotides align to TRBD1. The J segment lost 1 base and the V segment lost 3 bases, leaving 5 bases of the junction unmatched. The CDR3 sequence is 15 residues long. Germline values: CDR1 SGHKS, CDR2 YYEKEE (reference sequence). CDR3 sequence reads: CASSYGTGLNYGYTF. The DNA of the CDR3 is TGTGCCAGCAGCTACGGGACAGGCCTTAACTATGGCTACACCTTC.

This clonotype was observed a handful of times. CDR3 bases: TGCAGCGTTGAATCGAGCCGGGGGTTTGGGGGCTACACCTTC. Amino acids: CSVESSRGFGGYTF. The V and J genes are TRBV29-1 and TRBJ1-2; the D gene is possibly TRBD1 (5 bases). The CDR3 is 14 residues long. Germline-derived CDR1 and CDR2 are SQVTM and ANQGSEA. The V end lost 2 bases, the J end lost 8 bases, and 18 bases lay between the germline ends.

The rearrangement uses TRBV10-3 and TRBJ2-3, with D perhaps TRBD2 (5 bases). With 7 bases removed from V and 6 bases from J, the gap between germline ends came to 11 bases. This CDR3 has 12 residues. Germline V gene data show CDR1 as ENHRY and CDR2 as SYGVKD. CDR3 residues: CAIKTLEDTQYF. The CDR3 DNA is TGTGCCATCAAGACACTAGAGGATACGCAGTATTTT.

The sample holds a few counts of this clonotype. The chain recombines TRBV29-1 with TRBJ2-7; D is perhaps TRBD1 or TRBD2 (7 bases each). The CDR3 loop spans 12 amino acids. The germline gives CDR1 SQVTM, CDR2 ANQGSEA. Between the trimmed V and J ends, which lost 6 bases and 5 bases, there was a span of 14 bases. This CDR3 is CSVGGGFDEQYF. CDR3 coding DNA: TGCAGCGTGGGAGGGGGCTTCGACGAGCAGTACTTC.

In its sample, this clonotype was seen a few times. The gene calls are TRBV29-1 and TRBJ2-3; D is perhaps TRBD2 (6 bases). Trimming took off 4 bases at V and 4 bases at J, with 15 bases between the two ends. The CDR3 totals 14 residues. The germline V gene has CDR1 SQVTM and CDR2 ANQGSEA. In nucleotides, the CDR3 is TGCAGCGTTGTCCTGGGGGGTTCCGCAGATACGCAGTATTTT. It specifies CSVVLGGSADTQYF.

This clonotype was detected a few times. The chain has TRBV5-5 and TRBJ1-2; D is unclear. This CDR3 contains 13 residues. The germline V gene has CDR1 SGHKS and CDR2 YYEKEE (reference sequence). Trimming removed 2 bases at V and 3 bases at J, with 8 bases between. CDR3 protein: CASSFDGHYGYTF. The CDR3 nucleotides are TGTGCCAGCAGCTTCGACGGTCACTATGGCTACACCTTC.

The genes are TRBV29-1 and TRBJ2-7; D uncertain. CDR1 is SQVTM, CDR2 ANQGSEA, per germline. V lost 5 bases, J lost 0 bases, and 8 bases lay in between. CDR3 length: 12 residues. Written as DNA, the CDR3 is TGCAGCGTTAACGACGGCTCCTACGAGCAGTACTTC. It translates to CSVNDGSYEQYF.

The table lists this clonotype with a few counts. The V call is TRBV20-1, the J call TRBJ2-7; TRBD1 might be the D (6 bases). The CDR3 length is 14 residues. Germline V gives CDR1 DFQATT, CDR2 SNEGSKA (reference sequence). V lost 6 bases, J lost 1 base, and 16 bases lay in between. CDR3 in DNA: TGCAGTGCCCTTAGGGACACCGGTTCCTACGAGCAGTACTTC. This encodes CSALRDTGSYEQYF.

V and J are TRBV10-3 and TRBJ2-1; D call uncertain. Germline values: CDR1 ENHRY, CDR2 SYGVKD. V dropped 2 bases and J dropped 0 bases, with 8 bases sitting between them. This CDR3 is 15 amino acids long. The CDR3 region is CAISEDYSSYNEQFF. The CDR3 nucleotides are TGTGCCATCAGTGAGGATTACAGCTCCTACAATGAGCAGTTCTTC.

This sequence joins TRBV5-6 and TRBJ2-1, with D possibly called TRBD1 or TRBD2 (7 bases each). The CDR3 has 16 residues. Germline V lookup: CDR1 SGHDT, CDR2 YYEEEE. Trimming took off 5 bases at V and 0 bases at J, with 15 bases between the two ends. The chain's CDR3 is CASSPRGGSSYNEQFF. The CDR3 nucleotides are TGTGCCAGCAGTCCCAGGGGGGGGAGCTCCTACAATGAGCAGTTCTTC.

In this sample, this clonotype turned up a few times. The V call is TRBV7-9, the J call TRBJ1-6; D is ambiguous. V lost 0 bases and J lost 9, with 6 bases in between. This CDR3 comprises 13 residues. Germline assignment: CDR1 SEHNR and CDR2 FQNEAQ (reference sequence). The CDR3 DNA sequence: TGTGCCAGCAGCTTAGCAGTTGGTTCACCCCTCCACTTT. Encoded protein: CASSLAVGSPLHF.